This T cell receptor beta chain was obtained from a study of cytomegalovirus exposure and HLA in healthy donors (dated by TCRdb to about 2017). Notes on the research overall: According to an earlier analysis of 587 of the donors, about 179 million T cells yielded 117 million unique TCR beta sequences and about 300 Gb of sequence data. The study was designed to test whether signatures of past pathogen exposure could be identified by cataloging public T cell receptors. Among a few hundred genotyped donors of the cohort, an average of about 240,000 unique TCR beta nucleotide sequences were sequenced per donor, roughly a sixth of them non-productive. To predict cytomegalovirus infection status, the study combined high-throughput TCR immunosequencing, statistical association of individual TCRs with disease status, and machine learning. The number of typed donors differed by locus: 629-630 for A, B, C, DRB1 and DQB1; 500 to 550 for DQA1; roughly 600 for DPA1; and approximately 450 for DPB1. Rather than drawing on any new phenotypic data, the later analysis identified candidate immune exposures from TCR beta sequences and the way those sequences occurred across donors. Alongside the repertoire data, information on donor age, sex, ethnicity and CMV serostatus was compiled. Of the roughly 400 genotyped donors, around 81% fell in the genetic ancestry cluster associated with self-reported Caucasian donors. Because of strong linkage in the cohort, roughly five DR-DQ haplotypes were treated as single units for association and clustering. Besides the first cohort of hundreds of subjects, a separate validation cohort made up of 90 to 150 different subjects was used. An early release that covered approximately 600 HLA-typed donors contained around 330 gigabases of sequencing data and tens of millions of unique TCR sequences. A later analysis re-examined previously published TCR beta repertoires from several hundred donors and added high-resolution HLA genotyping to investigate patterns of TCR occurrence. Every repertoire in the discovery cohort had been generated on one and the same sequencing platform. The T cell repertoires of several hundred subjects were profiled by immunosequencing and related to cytomegalovirus serostatus. Genome-wide SNP genotypes for about 60% of the roughly 700 donors were used in a later genetic analysis, which treated that subset as a discovery cohort. In an earlier analysis of 500 to 650 of the donors, high-throughput TCR beta sequencing was used to judge whether each TCR beta V gene segment behaved as functional or pseudogenic. Class I and class II HLA loci were covered by the typing at four-digit resolution. Beyond this particular receptor, the publication reports: A further reported finding was that TCR beta sequences accurately predicted the HLA-A and HLA-B alleles for most subjects in the first cohort. In both the original and validation cohorts, the classifier was reported to diagnose cytomegalovirus status with high specificity and sensitivity. V-gene and J-gene trimming of TCR beta chains was associated with a missense DCLRE1C variant in a later genetic analysis, and the association was replicated in an independent cohort. In a later analysis, the rate of TCR association differed among HLA loci, with DRB1 alleles having the most associated TCRs and HLA-C alleles having the fewest. In an earlier analysis of approximately 590 of the donors, most TCR beta V segments were observed in productive rearrangements about 90% or about 30% of the time, broadly matching IMGT annotations. Immune exposure information for the cohort was limited to CMV serostatus. A later genetic analysis reported fewer N-insertions in productive TCRs among donors in an Asian-associated ancestry cluster than the roughly 700-donor mean. In a later analysis, HLA-associated TCR beta chains showed more clonal expansion and lower generation probabilities than non-associated chains that were equally common. Strong co-occurrence of HLA alleles, especially DR and DQ, made assigning TCR associations to individual alleles difficult. Because HLA typing was unavailable for some donors at each locus, only the typed subset was used in association tests. In this cohort, only TCR beta chains were sequenced, and detectable features were limited by the absence of alpha or paired-chain data. The earlier analysis of fewer than 750 of the donors excluded roughly 16 rarely observed V segments, including chromosome 9 orphons, because counts were too low. Several of the top co-occurrence clusters appeared to be linked to parvovirus B19, influenza, CMV and Epstein-Barr virus, according to a later analysis. Sequencing depth was assumed to be roughly uniform across donors in the presence/absence analyses, though that assumption may not hold. Most TCR sequences were seen in very few donors, while some public TCRs were found in many individuals. The study gave a list of about 160 TCR beta chains associated with cytomegalovirus. It was suggested by the authors that the approach could potentially be generalized to other disease states and immunological phenotypes. Correlated functional status among segregating V segments might be attributable to linkage disequilibrium, but an unknown experimental factor could not be ruled out. A cluster of highly shared sequence variants was judged likely to be a technical artifact of the sequencing pipeline. Specific HLA alleles were associated with 16,951 TCR beta sequences at a false discovery rate of 0.05 in a later analysis. A few of the identified cytomegalovirus-associated TCR beta chains were confirmed in vitro to be specific for cytomegalovirus antigens. Most CMV-associated TCR beta chains appeared to be HLA-restricted in a later analysis, and the HLA associations seemed to be driven largely by CMV exposure.

About this clone: Its antigen remains unidentified. The record has no base qualities; no much larger clone is one base away.

Libraries were constructed by the immunoSEQ multiplex PCR assay. A mixture of 60 forward primers for TCR Vbeta segments and 13 reverse primers for TCR Jbeta segments was used in the multiplex PCR. The CDR3 region of rearranged TCR beta genes was amplified from genomic DNA by a multiplex PCR assay. The amplified TCR beta libraries were sequenced on the Illumina HiSeq System as 87-base-pair reads. On the authors' methods: Across the 500 to 850 repertoires, a later analysis counted approximately 83 million unique TCR beta chains, approximately 10 million of which were shared by at least two donors. A nearest-neighbor algorithm error-corrected the raw reads and collapsed the reads into unique sequences, merging closely related sequences to remove PCR and sequencing errors. CDR3 sequences were aligned to IMGT reference sequences to assign V, D and J gene segments. For a sequence to be retained, a match of at least six nucleotides to both a V gene segment and a J gene segment was required. A rearrangement counted as productive if the CDR3 had no stop codons and remained in frame with V and J, and every other rearrangement counted as non-productive. CDR3 was defined by IMGT convention, running from the second conserved V-encoded cysteine to the conserved J-encoded phenylalanine. In an earlier analysis of some 550 of the donors, sequences lacking an unambiguous match to a single V gene segment were excluded. An earlier analysis of 550 to 650 of the donors classified V segments as functional when productive rearrangements were above 56.7% and as segregating when the standard deviation between donors was above 5%. A statistical classification framework was built for diagnosing cytomegalovirus status from the catalog of TCR beta chain sequences. In a later analysis, V and J genes were assigned by comparing TCR nucleotide sequences against IMGT/GENE-DB human TR gene sequences. Using the TCRdist pipeline, a later analysis assigned CDR3 sequences along with most-parsimonious VDJ recombination scenarios. A later analysis defined each TCR beta chain by its CDR3 amino acid sequence plus V-gene family, and excluded reads lacking a unique V-gene family. As a way to deal with suspected cross-contamination and a sequencing artifact, a later analysis dropped approximately 570 nucleotide sequences that were highly shared and had low generation probability. In a later analysis, a clonal expansion index was calculated for each public chain from normalized within-repertoire ranks of inferred template counts. Generation probabilities in a later analysis came from a VDJ recombination model fitted to out-of-frame rearrangements, and those results were checked against IGoR. In a later analysis, TCR-TCR, TCR-HLA and TCR-CMV co-occurrence was scored with hypergeometric tests, and a repertoire-size bias correction was applied to TCR pairs. False discovery rates were estimated in a later analysis by permuting HLA or CMV assignments 20 times. In a later analysis, co-occurring TCRs were grouped using DBSCAN, with TCRdist sequence similarity added in when clustering inside HLA-allele-positive subsets. Repertoires with fewer than 30,000 or more than 120,000 public chains, plus five repertoires with anomalous nucleotide sharing, were excluded from co-occurrence clustering. TCRdb re-hosts the immuneACCESS table, in-frame sequences only. Its copies lack some clones; in the studies checked, an unresolved V gene accounts for under half of them, and the cause for the rest is not known. Clone size and the V and J calls come from that table; the DNA yielded D and trimming. The sample table holds about 67,000 clones, of which 80% to 90% were seen once. Together, the top ten hold 12% of the sample.

The cohort consisted of more than 650 healthy bone marrow donors. All cohort members were sampled while nominally healthy, although unrecorded immune exposures were likely present. The donor was CMV seropositive and was included in the group of 300 or so seropositive cohort members. Every donor gave a peripheral blood sample, and the peripheral blood mononuclear cells from that sample were used for TCR beta sequencing. The Qiagen DNeasy Blood Extraction Kit was used to extract genomic DNA from the blood cell samples. Sequenced input: PBMCs. This sequence originates from a woman aged 30 to 39 in good health and CMV-seropositive.

The CDR3 amino acid sequence is: CASSLIATGPFDYGYTF. The nucleotide sequence reads as follows: TGTGCCAGCAGCTTAATTGCGACAGGGCCCTTCGACTATGGCTACACCTTC. The receptor chain draws on TRBV7-3 and TRBJ1-2; 7 junctional bases match TRBD1. CDR1 and CDR2 are drawn from the germline V gene: SGHTA, FQGTGA. Ends trimmed: V by 1 base, J by 3 bases; bases unmatched to a gene: 11. The CDR3 has 17 amino acids, counting the end cysteine and phenylalanine. The kept DNA is CDR3 alone, 51 bases in frame from the first base.